This T cell receptor beta chain was observed in a study of blood T cell repertoires in COVID-19. Study in general: Material from acute and convalescent COVID-19 was sourced from the United States, Italy and Spain. The cDNA or gDNA used as material had been derived from T cells, B-cell-depleted T cells, or PBMCs.

Original processing methods: Amplification with reference gene primers provided the estimates of nucleated cell counts. Clones were read by immunoSEQ multiplex PCR, and TCRdb kept only the in-frame ones, dropping some. That table furnishes V, J and clone size, whereas the DNA furnished D and trimming. The data hold fewer than 600,000 clones, with 89% observed a single time. Seattle's cohort entered during active infection and was followed longitudinally. The V gene lost 3 bases and the J gene lost 2 bases, with 13 bases spanning the gap. Per germline, CDR1 DFQATT and CDR2 SNEGSKA (reference sequence). This CDR3 contains 15 residues.

Sequenced sample: peripheral blood. The V and J genes are TRBV20-1 and TRBJ1-4; no reliable D call. This TCR was sampled from a man younger than 35 with COVID-19, enrolled during active disease. Here the CDR3 reads CSASVGGPTNEKLFF. The CDR3 DNA is TGCAGTGCTAGTGTTGGTGGGCCTACTAATGAAAAACTGTTTTTT.